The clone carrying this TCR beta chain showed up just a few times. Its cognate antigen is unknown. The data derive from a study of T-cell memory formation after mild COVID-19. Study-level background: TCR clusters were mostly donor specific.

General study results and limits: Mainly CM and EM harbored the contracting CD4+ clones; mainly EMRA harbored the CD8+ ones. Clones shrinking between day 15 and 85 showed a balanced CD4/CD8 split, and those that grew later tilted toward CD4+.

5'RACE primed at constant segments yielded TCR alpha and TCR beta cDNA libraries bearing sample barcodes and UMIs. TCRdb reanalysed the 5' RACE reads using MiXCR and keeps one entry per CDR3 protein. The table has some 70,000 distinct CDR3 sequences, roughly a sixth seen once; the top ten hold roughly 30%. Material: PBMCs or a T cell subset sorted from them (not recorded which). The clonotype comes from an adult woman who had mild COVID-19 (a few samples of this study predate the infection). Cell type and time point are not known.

The CDR3 DNA reads as TGTGCCACCAGTGATTTTCCAGGGGGCTCTGGGGCCAACGTCCTGACTTTC. It specifies CATSDFPGGSGANVLTF. This sequence joins TRBV24-1 and TRBJ2-6; TRBD1 matches 7 bases. Germline V gives CDR1 KGHDR, CDR2 SFDVKD. The CDR3 consists of 17 residues. V shed 1 base and J 0 bases; nucleotides not matched to a gene: 2.